This TCR beta chain was captured in a study of T cells in Graves' hyperthyroidism and ophthalmopathy. Stable disease denoted Graves' hyperthyroidism without ophthalmopathy progression within 18 months. Newly diagnosed patients aged 18 to 65 had hyperthyroidism of under 2 months' duration. Those patients with uncontrolled infection, other autoimmune disease, pregnancy or lactation were excluded. RNA transcripts provided the source from which TCR beta CDR3 regions were amplified. The HTBI primer set was used in a first-round RT-PCR of the TCR CDR3. TCRdb fed the multiplex PCR reads into MiXCR, producing one record per CDR3 protein. Of about 540,000 distinct CDR3 sequences in the sample, about 43% were seen once. In its sample, this clonotype was seen many times. The CDR3 is 12 residues long. V lost 5 bases to trimming and J lost 3 bases, with 7 bases between them. CDR1 ENHRY and CDR2 SYGVKD come from the germline V gene.

This sequence joins TRBV10-3 and TRBJ1-1, with a possible D match to TRBD1 (6 bases). The sequenced sample was peripheral blood or thyroid tissue (not recorded which). This TCR derives from a woman in her late teens or twenties with Graves' hyperthyroidism. The CDR3 coding sequence is TGTGCCATCAGTTCAGGGGACACTGAAGCTTTCTTT. Translation gives CAISSGDTEAFF.